This T cell receptor beta chain was obtained from a study of beta chain features in type 1 diabetes. Whole-study context: Across every sample, over 100 million sorted cells were examined in total.

Study-level results: Fewer insertions but more deletions were seen at VDJ junctions in type 1 diabetes patients. Shortening of TCRB CDR3s, moderate but significant, appeared in all four CD4+ subsets of Type 1 diabetes patients.

CDR1 is SGHNT, CDR2 YYREEE, per germline (reference sequence). Trimming at V came to 3 bases and at J to 6 bases, leaving 1 base not matched to a gene. This CDR3 contains 13 residues. As every portion of the isolated RNA was reverse transcribed, the sequencing read expressed TCRB transcripts. Profiled with immunoSEQ multiplex PCR; TCRdb holds only in-frame clones, not every one. The top ten hold over 0.4% of the sample, which has under 90,000 clones, around a third seen once. This clone was recorded once. What it binds is not known. Sorted populations all had greater than 95% purity. The chain has TRBV5-4 and TRBJ2-1; TRBD1 matches at 9 bases. The material sequenced was stem cell memory CD4+ T cells from blood. This sequence originates from a woman aged 18-29 years in good health. Here the CDR3 reads CASSSDRGNEQFF. DNA for the CDR3: TGTGCCAGCAGCTCGGACAGGGGCAATGAGCAGTTCTTC.